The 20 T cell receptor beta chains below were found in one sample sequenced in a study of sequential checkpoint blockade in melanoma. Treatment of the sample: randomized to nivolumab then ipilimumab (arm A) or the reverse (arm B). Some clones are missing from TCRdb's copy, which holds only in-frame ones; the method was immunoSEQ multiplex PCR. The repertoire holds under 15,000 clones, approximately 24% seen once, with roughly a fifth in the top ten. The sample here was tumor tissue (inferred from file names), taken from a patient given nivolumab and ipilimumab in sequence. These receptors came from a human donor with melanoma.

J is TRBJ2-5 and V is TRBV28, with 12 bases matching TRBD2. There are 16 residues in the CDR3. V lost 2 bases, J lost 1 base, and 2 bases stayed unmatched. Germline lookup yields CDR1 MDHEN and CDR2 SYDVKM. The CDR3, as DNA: TGTGCCAGCAGTTTAGCTAGCGGGGGGGCCCAAGAGACCCAGTACTTC. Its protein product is CASSLASGGAQETQYF.

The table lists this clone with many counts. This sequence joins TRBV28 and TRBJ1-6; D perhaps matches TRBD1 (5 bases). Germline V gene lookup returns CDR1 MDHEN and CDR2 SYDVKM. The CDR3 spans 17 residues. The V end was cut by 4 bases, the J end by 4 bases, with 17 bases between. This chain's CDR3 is CASSSNWAGFYNSPLHF. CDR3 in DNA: TGTGCCAGCAGTTCGAATTGGGCAGGGTTTTATAATTCACCCCTCCACTTT. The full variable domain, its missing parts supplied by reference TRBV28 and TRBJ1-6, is DVKVTQSSRYLVKRTGEKVFLECVQDMDHENMFWYRQDPGLGLRLIYFSYDVKMKEKGDIPEGYSVSREKKERFSLILESASTNQTSMYLCASSSNWAGFYNSPLHFGNGTRLTVT.

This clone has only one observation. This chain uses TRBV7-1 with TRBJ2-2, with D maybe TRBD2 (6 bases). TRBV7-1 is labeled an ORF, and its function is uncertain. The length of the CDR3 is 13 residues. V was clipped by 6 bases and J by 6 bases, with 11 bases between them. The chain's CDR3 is CASSSGVPGELFF. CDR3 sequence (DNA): TGTGCCAGCAGTTCGGGAGTCCCCGGGGAGCTGTTTTTT.

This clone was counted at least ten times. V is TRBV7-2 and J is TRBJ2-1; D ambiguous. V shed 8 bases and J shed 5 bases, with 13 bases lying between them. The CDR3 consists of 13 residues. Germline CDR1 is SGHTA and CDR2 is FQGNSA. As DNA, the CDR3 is TGTGCCAGCGCTGAGACCCATAACAATGAGCAGTTCTTC. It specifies CASAETHNNEQFF.

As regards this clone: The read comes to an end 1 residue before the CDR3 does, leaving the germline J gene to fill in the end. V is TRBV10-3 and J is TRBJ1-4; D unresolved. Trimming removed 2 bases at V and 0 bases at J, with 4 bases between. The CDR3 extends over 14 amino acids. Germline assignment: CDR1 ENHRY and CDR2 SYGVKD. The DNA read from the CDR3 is TGTGCCATCAGTGAGGACACAACTAATGAAAAACTGTTT. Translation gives CAISEDTTNEKLF. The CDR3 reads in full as CAISEDTTNEKLFF.

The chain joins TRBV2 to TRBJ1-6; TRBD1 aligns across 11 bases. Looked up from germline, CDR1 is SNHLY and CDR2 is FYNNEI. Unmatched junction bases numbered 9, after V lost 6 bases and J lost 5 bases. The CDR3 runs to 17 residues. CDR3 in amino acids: CASSSHTDRGHNSPLHF. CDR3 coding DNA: TGTGCCAGCAGCTCCCACACGGACAGGGGGCATAATTCACCCCTCCACTTT.

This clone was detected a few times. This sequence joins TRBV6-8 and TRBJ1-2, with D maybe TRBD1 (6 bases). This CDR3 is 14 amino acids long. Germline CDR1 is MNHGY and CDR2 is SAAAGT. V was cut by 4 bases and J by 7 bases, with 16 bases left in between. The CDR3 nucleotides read TGTGCCAGCAGTTTTGACAGGACGTATTTTGGCTACACCTTC. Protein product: CASSFDRTYFGYTF.

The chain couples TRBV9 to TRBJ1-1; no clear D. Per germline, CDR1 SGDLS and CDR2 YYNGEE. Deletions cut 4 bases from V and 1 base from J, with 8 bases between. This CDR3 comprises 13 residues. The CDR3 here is CASSRDWNTEAFF. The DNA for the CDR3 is TGTGCCAGCAGCCGAGACTGGAACACTGAAGCTTTCTTT.

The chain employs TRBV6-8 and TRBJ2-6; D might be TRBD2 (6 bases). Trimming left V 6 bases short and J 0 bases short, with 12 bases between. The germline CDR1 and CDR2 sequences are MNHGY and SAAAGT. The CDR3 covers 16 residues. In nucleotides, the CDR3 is TGTGCCAGCAGCCGGGAGCTGAGCTCTGGGGCCAACGTCCTGACTTTC. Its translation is CASSRELSSGANVLTF.

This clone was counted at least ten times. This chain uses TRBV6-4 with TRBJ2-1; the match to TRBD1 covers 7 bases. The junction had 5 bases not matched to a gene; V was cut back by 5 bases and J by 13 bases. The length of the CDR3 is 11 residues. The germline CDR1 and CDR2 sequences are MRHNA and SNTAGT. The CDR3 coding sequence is TGTGCCAGCAGTCAAGGACAGGTTCAGTTCTTC. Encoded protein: CASSQGQVQFF.

The CDR3 loop is CASSRDRGVNSPLHF. In DNA, the CDR3 is TGTGCCAGCTCACGTGACAGGGGTGTAAATTCACCCCTCCACTTT. The J gene is TRBJ1-6, the V gene TRBV18, with TRBD1 matching over 8 bases. The CDR3 loop spans 15 amino acids. Trimming cost V 4 bases and J 7 bases; bases outside gene matches: 6. CDR1 KGHSH and CDR2 LQKENI come from the germline V gene.

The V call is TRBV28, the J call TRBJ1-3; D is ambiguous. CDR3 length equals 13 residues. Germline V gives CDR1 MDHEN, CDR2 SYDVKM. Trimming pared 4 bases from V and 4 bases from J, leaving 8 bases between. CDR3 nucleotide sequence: TGTGCCAGCAGTTCGCGGAGAGGAAACACCATATATTTT. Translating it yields CASSSRRGNTIYF.

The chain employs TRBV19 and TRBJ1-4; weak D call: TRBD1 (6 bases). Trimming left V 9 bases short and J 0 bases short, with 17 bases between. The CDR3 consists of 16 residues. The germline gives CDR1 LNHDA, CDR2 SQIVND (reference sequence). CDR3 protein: CASPGGPDATNEKLFF. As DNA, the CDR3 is TGTGCCAGCCCTGGGGGGCCCGATGCAACTAATGAAAAACTGTTTTTT.

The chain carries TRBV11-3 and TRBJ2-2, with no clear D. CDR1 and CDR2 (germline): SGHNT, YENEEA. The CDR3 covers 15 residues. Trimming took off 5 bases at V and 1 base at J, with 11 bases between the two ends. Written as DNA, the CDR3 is TGTGCCAGCAGCCCTAGAGTAGTGAACACCGGGGAGCTGTTTTTT. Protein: CASSPRVVNTGELFF.

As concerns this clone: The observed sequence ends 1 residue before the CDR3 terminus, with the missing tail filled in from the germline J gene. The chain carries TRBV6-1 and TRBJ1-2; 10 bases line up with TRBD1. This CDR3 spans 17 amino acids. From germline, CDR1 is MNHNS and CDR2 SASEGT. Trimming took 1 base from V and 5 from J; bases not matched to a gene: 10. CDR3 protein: CASSEVGTGALGYGYTF. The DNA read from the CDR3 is TGTGCCAGCAGTGAAGTGGGGACAGGGGCCCTTGGTTATGGCTACACC.

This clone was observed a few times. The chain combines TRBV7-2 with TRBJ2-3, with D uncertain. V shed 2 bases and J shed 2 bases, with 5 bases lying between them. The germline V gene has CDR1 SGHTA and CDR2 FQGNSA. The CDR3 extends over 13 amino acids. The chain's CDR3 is CASSLITTDTQYF. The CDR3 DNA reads TGTGCCAGCAGCTTAATCACCACAGATACGCAGTATTTT.

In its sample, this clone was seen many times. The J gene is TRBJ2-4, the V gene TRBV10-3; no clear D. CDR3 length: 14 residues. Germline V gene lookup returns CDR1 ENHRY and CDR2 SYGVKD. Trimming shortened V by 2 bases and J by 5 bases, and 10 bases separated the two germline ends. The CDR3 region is CAISEGWVENIQYF. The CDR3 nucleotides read TGTGCCATCAGTGAGGGCTGGGTAGAAAACATTCAGTACTTC.

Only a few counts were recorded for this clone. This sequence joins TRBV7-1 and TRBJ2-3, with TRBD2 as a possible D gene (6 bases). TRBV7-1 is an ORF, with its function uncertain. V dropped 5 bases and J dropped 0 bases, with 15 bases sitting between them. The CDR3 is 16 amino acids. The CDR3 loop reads CASSAGLSSSTDTQYF. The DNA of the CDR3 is TGTGCCAGCAGCGCGGGACTTTCATCTAGCACAGATACGCAGTATTTT.

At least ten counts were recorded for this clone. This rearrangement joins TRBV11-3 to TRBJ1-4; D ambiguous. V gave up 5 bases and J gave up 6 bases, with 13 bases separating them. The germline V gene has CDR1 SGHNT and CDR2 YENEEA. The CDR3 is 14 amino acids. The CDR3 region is CASSLDWEDEKLFF. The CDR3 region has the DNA TGTGCCAGCAGCCTCGACTGGGAAGATGAAAAACTGTTTTTT.

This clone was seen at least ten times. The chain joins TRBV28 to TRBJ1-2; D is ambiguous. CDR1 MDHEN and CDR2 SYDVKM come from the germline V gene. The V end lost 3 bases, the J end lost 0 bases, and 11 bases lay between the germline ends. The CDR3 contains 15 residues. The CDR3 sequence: CASSLGSFSNYGYTF. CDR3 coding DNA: TGTGCCAGCAGTTTGGGCAGCTTTTCTAACTATGGCTACACCTTC.